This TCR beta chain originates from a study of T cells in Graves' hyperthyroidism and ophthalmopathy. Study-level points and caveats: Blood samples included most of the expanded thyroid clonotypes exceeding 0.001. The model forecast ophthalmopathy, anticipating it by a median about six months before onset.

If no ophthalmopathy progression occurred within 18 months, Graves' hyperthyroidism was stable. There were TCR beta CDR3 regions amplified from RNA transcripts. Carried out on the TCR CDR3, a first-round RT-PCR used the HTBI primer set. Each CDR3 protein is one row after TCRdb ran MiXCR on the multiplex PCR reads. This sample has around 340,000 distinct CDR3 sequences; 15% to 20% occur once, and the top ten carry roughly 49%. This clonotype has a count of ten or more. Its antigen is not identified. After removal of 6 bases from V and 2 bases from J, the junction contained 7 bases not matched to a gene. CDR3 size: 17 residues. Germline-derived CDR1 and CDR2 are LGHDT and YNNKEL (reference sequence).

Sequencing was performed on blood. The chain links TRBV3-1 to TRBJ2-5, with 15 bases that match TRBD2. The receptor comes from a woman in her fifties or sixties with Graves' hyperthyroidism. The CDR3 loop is CASSSGLAGGLQETQYF. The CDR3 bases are TGTGCCAGCAGTTCAGGACTAGCGGGGGGGCTACAAGAGACCCAGTACTTC.